This passage covers 5 T cell receptor beta chains from one sample sequenced in a study of identical twins. TCRdb redid the calling of the 5' RACE reads with MiXCR, one entry per CDR3 protein. The data show approximately 550,000 distinct CDR3 sequences, 20% to 25% seen once. These records were also assigned to another study, of yellow fever vaccine responses in identical twins.

The sequenced sample consisted of CD4+ T cells sorted from blood. These receptors were taken from a woman aged 18-29 years in good health.

J is TRBJ2-2 and V is TRBV7-6, with 7 bases that match TRBD1. V trimming: 2 bases; J trimming: 2 bases; junction bases outside the gene matches: 5. The CDR3 runs 16 residues. The germline gives CDR1 SGHVS, CDR2 FNYEAQ. CDR3 sequence (DNA): TGTGCCAGCAGCTTAACCCGGGACAGAAACACCGGGGAGCTGTTTTTT. Its protein product is CASSLTRDRNTGELFF.

This clonotype was seen a handful of times. This rearrangement joins TRBV10-3 to TRBJ2-5, with D unclear. Germline CDR1 ENHRY, CDR2 SYGVKD. The V end lost 3 bases, the J end lost 2 bases, and 16 bases lay between the germline ends. The CDR3 runs 16 residues. The CDR3 nucleotides read TGTGCCATCAGTGAAATCTCCAAATCTGGGCAAGAGACCCAGTACTTC. Translated: CAISEISKSGQETQYF.

This clonotype was seen at least ten times. V and J are TRBV5-1 and TRBJ2-1; perhaps TRBD2 as D (6 bases). The CDR3 runs 15 residues. Trimming took off 0 bases at V and 6 bases at J, with 13 bases between the two ends. The germline gives CDR1 SGHRS, CDR2 YFSETQ. In DNA form, the CDR3 reads TGCGCCAGCAGCTTGGGTGGAGGGAATGTCAATGAGCAGTTCTTC. It yields the protein CASSLGGGNVNEQFF. Using reference TRBV5-1 and TRBJ2-1 for the parts outside the CDR3, the full variable domain is KAGVTQTPRYLIKTRGQQVTLSCSPISGHRSVSWYQQTPGQGLQFLFEYFSETQRNKGNFPGRFSGRQFSNSRSEMNVSTLELGDSALYLCASSLGGGNVNEQFFGPGTRLTVL.

This clonotype was recorded a few times. This chain joins TRBV10-3 and TRBJ2-1, with 9 bases aligning to TRBD1. This CDR3 contains 17 residues. Germline CDR1 is ENHRY and CDR2 is SYGVKD. V trimming: 6 bases; J trimming: 0 bases; junction bases outside the gene matches: 9. This CDR3 is CAIRGTGTGSSYNEQFF. The CDR3 nucleotides read TGTGCCATCAGGGGGACCGGGACAGGGAGCTCCTACAATGAGCAGTTCTTC.

The chain uses TRBV4-1 and TRBJ2-3; 16 bases align to TRBD2. J was trimmed by 3 bases and V by 6 bases; bases with no gene match: 3. The CDR3 consists of 16 residues. Germline loops: CDR1 MGHRA, CDR2 YSYEKL. CDR3 nucleotides: TGCGCCAGCAGGGGACTAGCGGGAGGGCTGACAGATACGCAGTATTTT. Residues: CASRGLAGGLTDTQYF.